This T cell receptor (beta chain) was obtained from a study of glioma-infiltrating T cells after dendritic cell vaccination. At the level of the study: Autologous tumor lysate-pulsed dendritic cell vaccination was given between the early 2000s and the early 2010s.

As to time point: after dendritic cell vaccination, including at tumor progression/relapse. No glioblastoma patient carried an isocitrate dehydrogenase mutation. The V end was cut by 3 bases, the J end by 8 bases, with 17 bases between. The CDR3 is made up of 14 amino acids. CDR1 and CDR2 (germline): SGHRS, YFSETQ. Primers: 60 V beta forward and 13 J beta reverse. TCRdb's copy holds only in-frame clones and misses some; the assay was immunoSEQ multiplex PCR. The sample includes 70,000 to 100,000 clones, over 80% seen only once; the top ten take roughly 6.8%. The rearrangement joins TRBV5-1 to TRBJ1-2; D call uncertain. Sample: blood, taken after dendritic cell vaccination. The receptor was isolated from a human donor with glioblastoma. The CDR3 DNA follows: TGCGCCAGCAGCTCGGACTCCTCTTCGAGGGGCTACACCTTC. Residues: CASSSDSSSRGYTF.